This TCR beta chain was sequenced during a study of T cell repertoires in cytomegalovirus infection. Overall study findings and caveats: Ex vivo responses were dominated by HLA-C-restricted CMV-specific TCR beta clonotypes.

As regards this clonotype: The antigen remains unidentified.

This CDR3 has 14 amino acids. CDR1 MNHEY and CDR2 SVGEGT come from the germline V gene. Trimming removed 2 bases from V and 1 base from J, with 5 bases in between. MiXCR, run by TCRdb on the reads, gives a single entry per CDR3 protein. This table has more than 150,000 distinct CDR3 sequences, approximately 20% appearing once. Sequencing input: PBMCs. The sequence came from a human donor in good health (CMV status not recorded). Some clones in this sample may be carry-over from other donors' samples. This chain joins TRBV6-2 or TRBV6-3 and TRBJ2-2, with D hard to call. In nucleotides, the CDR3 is TGTGCCAGCAGTTACGCCCGGAACACCGGGGAGCTGTTTTTT. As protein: CASSYARNTGELFF.